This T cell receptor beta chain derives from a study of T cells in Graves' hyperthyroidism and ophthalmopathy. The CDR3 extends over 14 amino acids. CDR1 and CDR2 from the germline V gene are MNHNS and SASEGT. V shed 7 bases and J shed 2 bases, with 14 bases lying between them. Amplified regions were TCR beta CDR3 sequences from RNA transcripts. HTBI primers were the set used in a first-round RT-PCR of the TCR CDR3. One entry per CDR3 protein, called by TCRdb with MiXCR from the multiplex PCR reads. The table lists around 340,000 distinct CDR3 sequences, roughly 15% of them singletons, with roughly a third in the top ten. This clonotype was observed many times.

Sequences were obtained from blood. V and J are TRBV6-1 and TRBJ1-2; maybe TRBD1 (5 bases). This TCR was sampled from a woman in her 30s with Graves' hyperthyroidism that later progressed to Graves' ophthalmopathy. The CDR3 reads CASNNRGENYGYTF. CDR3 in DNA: TGTGCCAGCAATAATCGGGGCGAGAACTATGGCTACACCTTC.